The clone carrying this TCR beta chain was picked up many times. The antigen remains unidentified. This CDR3 is 16 amino acids long. Germline assignment: CDR1 MNHEY and CDR2 SMNVEV (reference sequence). Germline trimming cut 3 bases from V and 6 bases from J; bases unmatched to any gene: 6. This entry is derived from a study of response to subunit inactivated influenza vaccine. General observations from the study: After each seasonal influenza vaccination, few new T cells are recruited, the authors suggested.

Each CDR3 protein is one row after TCRdb ran MiXCR on the RT-PCR reads. Among under 800,000 distinct CDR3 sequences listed, about 14% were seen once. This specimen consisted of PBMCs from blood, obtained about 14 days before vaccination. The receptor comes from a man aged 50 to 60 who received an inactivated influenza vaccine. The chain links TRBV27 to TRBJ2-3; 13 bases match TRBD2. CDR3 residues: CASSLEGLAGMDTQYF. DNA of the CDR3: TGTGCCAGCAGTTTGGAGGGACTAGCGGGAATGGATACGCAGTATTTT.